The present entry profiles one T cell receptor beta chain with its context. One entry per CDR3 protein, called by TCRdb with MiXCR from the 5' RACE reads. Here the sample spans 430,000 or so distinct CDR3 sequences, approximately 23% being singletons. This sample stems from a study of T-cell memory formation after mild COVID-19. The wider study: TCR clustering was largely donor specific.

The CDR3 sequence is 13 residues long. The V gene lost 2 bases and the J gene lost 5 bases, with 9 bases spanning the gap. Sequenced: PBMCs or a T cell subset sorted from them (not recorded which). This chain links TRBV12-3 or TRBV12-4 with TRBJ1-1; D is ambiguous. The sequence came from an adult woman who had mild COVID-19 (a few samples of this study predate the infection). Cell type and time point are not known. CDR3 loop: CASSLIMSTEAFF. The CDR3 DNA is TGTGCCAGCAGTTTAATCATGAGTACTGAAGCTTTCTTT.